This T cell receptor beta chain appears in the sequencing data of a study of radiotherapy plus CTLA-4 blockade in lung cancer. About the research overall: Objective responses arose in approximately 20% of patients, and approximately 31% experienced disease control. Findings and caveats of the study: After treatment with radiotherapy plus ipilimumab, TCR clones that came from the tumor expanded in blood. According to reports, early shifts in blood T cell clones, alongside interferon-beta, forecast response most accurately.

V gave up 7 bases and J gave up 1 base, with 10 bases separating them. CDR1 and CDR2 from the germline V gene are SEHNR and FQNEAQ (reference sequence). This CDR3 spans 13 amino acids. Repertoires were generated with immunoSEQ multiplex PCR, while TCRdb's copy carries only in-frame clones and drops some. The profile shows tens of thousands of clones, roughly 80% of them singletons. Regarding this clone: Antigen specificity is unknown.

The origin of this receptor is a human donor with non-small cell lung cancer who had a complete response to radiotherapy plus ipilimumab. The rearrangement uses TRBV7-9 and TRBJ1-1, with D perhaps matching TRBD1 (6 bases). Here the sequenced sample was peripheral blood, taken from a patient treated with radiotherapy plus ipilimumab. This CDR3 reads CASISGANTEAFF. The CDR3 DNA is TGTGCCAGCATCTCAGGGGCGAACACTGAAGCTTTCTTT.